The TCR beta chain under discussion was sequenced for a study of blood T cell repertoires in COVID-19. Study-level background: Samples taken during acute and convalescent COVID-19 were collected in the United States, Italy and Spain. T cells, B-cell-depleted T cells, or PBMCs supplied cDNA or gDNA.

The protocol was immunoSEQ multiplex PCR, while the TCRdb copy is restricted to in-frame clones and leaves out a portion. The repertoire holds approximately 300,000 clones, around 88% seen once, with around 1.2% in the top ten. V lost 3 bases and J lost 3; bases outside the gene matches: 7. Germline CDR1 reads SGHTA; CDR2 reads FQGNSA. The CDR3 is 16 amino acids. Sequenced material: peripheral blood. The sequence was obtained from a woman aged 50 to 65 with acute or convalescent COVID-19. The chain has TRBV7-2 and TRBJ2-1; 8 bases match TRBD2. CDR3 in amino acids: CASSFPVAGRYNEQFF. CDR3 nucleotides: TGTGCCAGCAGCTTCCCAGTAGCGGGACGCTACAATGAGCAGTTCTTC.